The 30 T cell receptor beta chains presented below share a single source sample, sequenced in a study of blood T cell repertoires in COVID-19. Data came from immunoSEQ multiplex PCR; TCRdb stores just in-frame clones and leaves some out. Of some 200,000 clones listed, around 80% are singletons. The sequenced sample consisted of peripheral blood. The receptors stem from a man aged 30 to 45 with active or convalescent COVID-19.

This chain uses TRBV18 with TRBJ2-1; D uncertain. V was cut by 0 bases and J by 5 bases, with 11 bases left in between. Germline CDR1 KGHSH, CDR2 LQKENI. The CDR3 loop spans 15 amino acids. CDR3 nucleotide sequence: TGTGCCAGCTCACCACCGGGCTATCAGGACAATGAGCAGTTCTTC. The encoded protein is CASSPPGYQDNEQFF.

In DNA form, the CDR3 reads TGTGCCAGCAGTTTCATCGGGAGGGCCCGTGAGCAGTACTTC. Protein sequence: CASSFIGRAREQYF. The V and J genes are TRBV27 and TRBJ2-7; 8 bases are a match to TRBD2. CDR3 length: 14 residues. CDR1 and CDR2 from the germline V gene are MNHEY and SMNVEV (reference sequence). V was clipped by 3 bases and J by 7 bases; unmatched bases: 8.

This rearrangement joins TRBV15 to TRBJ2-5; 8 bases fit TRBD1. The length of the CDR3 is 15 residues. The germline gives CDR1 LNHNV, CDR2 YYDKDF (reference sequence). J lost 3 bases, V lost 5 bases, and 8 bases had no gene match. CDR3 nucleotide sequence: TGTGCCACCAGCGGAATGGACAGGGTGGAAGAGACCCAGTACTTC. Translated, it gives CATSGMDRVEETQYF.

V usage is TRBV6-2 or TRBV6-3 and J usage is TRBJ2-7, with 11 bases fitting TRBD2. The germline V gene encodes CDR1 MNHEY and CDR2 SVGEGT. Unmatched junction bases numbered 7, after V lost 2 bases and J lost 4 bases. The CDR3 contains 16 residues. CDR3 in DNA: TGTGCCAGCAGTTACCGCGGGACTAGCGGAGCATACGAGCAGTACTTC. As protein: CASSYRGTSGAYEQYF.

The V and J genes are TRBV7-6 and TRBJ2-5; 10 positions agree with TRBD1. This CDR3 comprises 17 residues. J gave up 5 bases and V 5 bases, and 14 bases lay outside the gene matches. Germline CDR1 reads SGHVS; CDR2 reads FNYEAQ. The CDR3 sequence: CASSTGAGTGVGETQYF. CDR3 in DNA: TGTGCCAGCAGCACAGGGGCCGGGACAGGGGTGGGCGAGACCCAGTACTTC.

This clone has more than one count but fewer than ten. The chain joins TRBV30 to TRBJ1-2; D perhaps matches TRBD1 (6 bases). Germline lookup yields CDR1 GTSNPN and CDR2 SVGIG (reference sequence). V shed 3 bases and J shed 4 bases, with 12 bases lying between them. There are 13 residues in the CDR3. The CDR3 DNA is TGTGCCTGGAGGGGAACAGGGAGCTATGGCTACACCTTC. This encodes CAWRGTGSYGYTF.

This rearrangement joins TRBV2 to TRBJ1-2; 8 nucleotides match TRBD1. Germline V CDR1 and CDR2: SNHLY, FYNNEI. This CDR3 has 12 amino acids. Trimming at V came to 9 bases and at J to 4 bases, leaving 4 bases not matched to a gene. CDR3: CASRQGSYGYTF. The CDR3 coding sequence is TGTGCCAGTCGACAGGGGTCCTATGGCTACACCTTC.

The chain links TRBV5-5 to TRBJ1-3; no clear D. V was pared by 1 base and J by 0 bases, with 11 bases between. Germline V gene sequence: CDR1 SGHKS, CDR2 YYEKEE (reference sequence). CDR3 length equals 16 residues. The CDR3 nucleotides are TGTGCCAGCAGCTTGAGTAGTACCCACTCTGGAAACACCATATATTTT. This sequence encodes CASSLSSTHSGNTIYF.

The chain employs TRBV6-5 and TRBJ1-1; no firm D call. The V gene's germline CDR1 is MNHEY and CDR2 SVGAGI. The CDR3 is 14 amino acids. The germline V and J ends were trimmed by 0 bases and 6 bases, with 11 bases remaining between them. The CDR3 DNA reads TGTGCCAGCAGTTACTCAGAGGGTGGAGCTGAAGCTTTCTTT. Its translation is CASSYSEGGAEAFF.

The chain links TRBV5-6 to TRBJ1-2, with unresolved D. CDR3 size: 15 residues. The V and J ends lost 2 bases and 2 bases respectively, with 13 bases between them. Germline lookup yields CDR1 SGHDT and CDR2 YYEEEE. CDR3 in amino acids: CASSFSGPANYGYTF. The CDR3 DNA is TGTGCCAGCAGCTTCTCTGGGCCAGCAAACTATGGCTACACCTTC.

The chain has TRBV6-1 and TRBJ2-3; TRBD1 is a possible D gene (5 bases). This CDR3 is 16 amino acids long. V lost 2 bases to trimming and J lost 0 bases, with 12 bases between them. Germline CDR1 is MNHNS and CDR2 is SASEGT. In nucleotides, the CDR3 is TGTGCCAGCAGTGAACGGCAAGGGGCGAGCACAGATACGCAGTATTTT. Its translation is CASSERQGASTDTQYF.

The count of this clone is one. The chain recombines TRBV6-5 with TRBJ1-1; D may be TRBD1 (6 bases). CDR1 is MNHEY, CDR2 SVGAGI, per germline. The ends were cut back, 3 bases at V and 5 bases at J, with 13 bases in the middle. CDR3 length equals 14 residues. In nucleotides, the CDR3 is TGTGCCAGCAGTTATGAGGGGGGGCGGACTGAAGCTTTCTTT. This translates into CASSYEGGRTEAFF.

V is TRBV14 and J is TRBJ1-1; weak D call: TRBD1 (5 bases). Germline CDR1 is SGHDN and CDR2 is FVKESK. V lost 1 base and J lost 6, with 15 bases in between. CDR3 length: 15 amino acids. The CDR3 DNA sequence: TGTGCCAGCAGCCAAGTCATGGGGCTTTACGCTGAAGCTTTCTTT. Its translation is CASSQVMGLYAEAFF.

In its sample, this clone was seen a few times. This chain connects TRBV6-2 or TRBV6-3 to TRBJ1-5; TRBD1 agrees at 11 bases. The V gene's germline CDR1 is MNHEY and CDR2 SVGEGT. The junction had 7 bases not matched to a gene; V was cut back by 5 bases and J by 4 bases. The CDR3 runs 16 residues. The CDR3 loop is CASSPPWDRGNQPQHF. In DNA form, the CDR3 reads TGTGCCAGCAGTCCCCCATGGGACAGGGGGAATCAGCCCCAGCATTTT.

V usage is TRBV6-5 and J usage is TRBJ1-6, with 12 bases matching TRBD1. V trimming: 6 bases; J trimming: 7 bases; junction bases outside the gene matches: 1. CDR1 is MNHEY and CDR2 is SVGAGI in the germline V gene. The length of the CDR3 is 14 residues. As DNA, the CDR3 is TGTGCCAGCAGGGGACAGGGGGCGAATTCACCCCTCCACTTT. Protein product: CASRGQGANSPLHF.

The gene calls are TRBV2 and TRBJ2-7, with TRBD2 identical over 10 bases. This CDR3 is built from 16 residues. J gave up 5 bases and V 6 bases, and 13 bases lay outside the gene matches. Per the germline V gene, CDR1 is SNHLY and CDR2 is FYNNEI. DNA for the CDR3: TGTGCCAGCAGACCATCTAGCGGGAGAAAGAACGACGAGCAGTACTTC. Protein product: CASRPSSGRKNDEQYF.

The chain recombines TRBV5-1 with TRBJ2-7, with 7 positions matching TRBD2. Trimming at V came to 2 bases and at J to 4 bases, leaving 9 bases not matched to a gene. In germline, CDR1 is SGHRS, CDR2 YFSETQ. CDR3 length: 15 amino acids. Here the CDR3 reads CASSFAVGGPYEQYF. The CDR3 bases are TGCGCCAGCAGCTTCGCGGTGGGAGGGCCTTACGAGCAGTACTTC.

The chain is built from TRBV19 and TRBJ1-4; TRBD1 agrees at 8 bases. V shed 5 bases and J 6 bases; nucleotides not matched to a gene: 5. CDR3 length: 14 amino acids. Looked up from germline, CDR1 is LNHDA and CDR2 is SQIVND (reference sequence). In nucleotides, the CDR3 is TGTGCCAGTAGTGTCGAGACAGGGGATGAAAAACTGTTTTTT. The encoded protein is CASSVETGDEKLFF.

The chain couples TRBV29-1 to TRBJ1-2; 7 bases fit TRBD1. Germline CDR1 and CDR2: SQVTM and ANQGSEA. Germline trimming cut 3 bases from V and 4 bases from J; bases unmatched to any gene: 5. This CDR3 has 13 residues. Here the CDR3 reads CSVDQTGIYGYTF. Here the CDR3 DNA reads TGCAGCGTTGACCAGACAGGGATCTATGGCTACACCTTC. Full variable domain (remainder filled in from reference TRBV29-1 and TRBJ1-2): SAVISQKPSRDICQRGTSLTIQCQVDSQVTMMFWYRQQPGQSLTLIATANQGSEATYESGFVIDKFPISRPNLTFSTLTVSNMSPEDSSIYLCSVDQTGIYGYTFGSGTRLTVV.

J is TRBJ2-4 and V is TRBV6-1; TRBD2 matches at 7 bases. This CDR3 is built from 16 residues. V dropped 2 bases and J dropped 1; count of bases not matched to a gene: 5. Germline V gives CDR1 MNHNS, CDR2 SASEGT. CDR3 in DNA: TGTGCCAGCAGTGAAAATGTCGGGGGGGCCAAAAACATTCAGTACTTC. Protein product: CASSENVGGAKNIQYF.

This rearrangement joins TRBV5-1 to TRBJ2-6; TRBD1 matches 9 bases. The V and J ends lost 3 bases and 3 bases, in that order; junction bases with no gene match: 7. Germline CDR1 SGHRS, CDR2 YFSETQ. There are 17 residues in the CDR3. The DNA for the CDR3 is TGCGCCAGCAGCTCCGACAGGGGGTTGTATGGGGCCAACGTCCTGACTTTC. Encoded protein: CASSSDRGLYGANVLTF.

The V call is TRBV5-1, the J call TRBJ2-5, with 9 positions matching TRBD1. This CDR3 is 15 amino acids long. Germline CDR1 reads SGHRS; CDR2 reads YFSETQ. Trimming removed 4 bases from V and 5 bases from J; junction bases left unmatched: 9. The CDR3 here is CASSKDRGSGETQYF. CDR3 nucleotides: TGCGCCAGCAGCAAGGACAGGGGTTCGGGCGAGACCCAGTACTTC.

The chain carries TRBV2 and TRBJ1-5; TRBD1 matches at 10 bases. V was pared by 4 bases and J by 7 bases, with 4 bases of the junction left unmatched. CDR1 and CDR2 (germline): SNHLY, FYNNEI. The CDR3 covers 14 residues. Here the CDR3 DNA reads TGTGCCAGCAGTGCGGGACAGGGGAAACAGCCCCAGCATTTT. Encoded protein: CASSAGQGKQPQHF.

The chain is built from TRBV9 and TRBJ2-1, with D unclear. CDR3 length: 11 amino acids. From germline, CDR1 is SGDLS and CDR2 YYNGEE. V was shortened by 1 base and J by 9 bases, with 5 bases between the two germline ends. CDR3 nucleotides: TGTGCCAGCAGCGTAACGGGTGAGCAGTTCTTC. Translated, it gives CASSVTGEQFF. Based on the CDR3 plus reference TRBV9 and TRBJ2-1, the full variable domain is DSGVTQTPKHLITATGQRVTLRCSPRSGDLSVYWYQQSLDQGLQFLIQYYNGEERAKGNILERFSAQQFPDLHSELNLSSLELGDSALYFCASSVTGEQFFGPGTRLTVL.

A single count supports this clone. V and J are TRBV27 and TRBJ2-7; 9 positions agree with TRBD1. V gave up 4 bases and J gave up 4 bases; unmatched junction bases: 5. This CDR3 comprises 14 residues. CDR1 is MNHEY, CDR2 SMNVEV, per germline (reference sequence). CDR3 residues: CASSYGTGSYEQYF. The CDR3 coding sequence is TGTGCCAGCAGTTACGGGACAGGGTCTTACGAGCAGTACTTC.

This clone appeared once. V gene TRBV7-9 combines with J gene TRBJ1-2; D remains unclear. Trimming stripped 0 bases from V and 8 bases from J, with 13 bases between. CDR3 size: 14 residues. Germline CDR1 is SEHNR and CDR2 is FQNEAQ (reference sequence). The CDR3 DNA follows: TGTGCCAGCAGCTTAGCGGAGGACCCATGGGGCTACACCTTC. Residues: CASSLAEDPWGYTF.

This clone has a single count. V is TRBV19 and J is TRBJ2-1; 10 positions agree with TRBD2. The germline CDR1 and CDR2 sequences are LNHDA and SQIVND (reference sequence). The V segment lost 5 bases and the J segment 7 bases; nucleotides outside the gene matches: 5. The length of the CDR3 is 14 residues. The CDR3 is CASSGAGGLNEQFF. CDR3 sequence (DNA): TGTGCCAGTAGTGGAGCGGGAGGGTTGAATGAGCAGTTCTTC.

The chain links TRBV29-1 to TRBJ2-6; 7 nucleotides match TRBD2. The CDR3 sequence is 14 residues long. The V gene end was trimmed by 6 bases and the J gene end by 4 bases; junction bases not matched to a gene: 6. Germline V lookup: CDR1 SQVTM, CDR2 ANQGSEA. The CDR3 DNA is TGCAGCGTCCATGGGGGGGACGGGGCCAACGTCCTGACTTTC. Residues: CSVHGGDGANVLTF.

With regard to this clone: Other DNA sequences from this sample encode an identical CDR3 as well. This chain joins TRBV5-1 and TRBJ2-2, with a possible D match to TRBD1 (6 bases). The germline V gene encodes CDR1 SGHRS and CDR2 YFSETQ. The CDR3 contains 15 residues. Trimming removed 0 bases from V and 2 bases from J, with 8 bases in between. CDR3 sequence: CASSLATGNTGELFF. The CDR3 nucleotides read TGCGCCAGCAGCTTGGCGACAGGTAACACCGGGGAGCTGTTTTTT.

J is TRBJ2-5 and V is TRBV4-1, with TRBD2 identical over 9 bases. The germline V gene encodes CDR1 MGHRA and CDR2 YSYEKL. The CDR3 runs 15 residues. The trim removed 4 bases at V and 0 bases at J, leaving 3 bases unmatched. The CDR3 nucleotides read TGCGCCAGCAGCCCCATAGCGGGGGACCAAGAGACCCAGTACTTC. Its translation: CASSPIAGDQETQYF.